This is a list of T cell receptor beta chains from one sample in a study of blood T cell repertoires in COVID-19. Profiled with immunoSEQ multiplex PCR; TCRdb holds only in-frame clones, not every one. The sample includes approximately 190,000 clones, about 86% of them seen just once. What was sequenced was peripheral blood. These receptors all stem from a man under 40 with active or convalescent COVID-19. Both conserved end residues are part of each CDR3. The order of the fields is J gene, V gene, D gene, clone size, CDR3 protein, CDR3 DNA. The D gene is left open where the match is weak. A clone size is listed for some rows: how often the clone was seen (once, few, many), or a class if it is expanded.

TRBJ1-1 | TRBV14 | NA | NA | CASSPGGTEAFF | TGTGCCAGCAGCCCCGGGGGCACTGAAGCTTTCTTT
TRBJ2-4 | TRBV19 | TRBD2 | NA | CASSSATSGLAKNIQYF | TGTGCCAGTAGTAGCGCCACTAGCGGTTTAGCCAAAAACATTCAGTACTTC
TRBJ2-5 | TRBV7-9 | TRBD1 | NA | CASSFRGPGNETQYF | TGTGCCAGCAGCTTTAGGGGGCCAGGGAATGAGACCCAGTACTTC
TRBJ2-5 | TRBV20-1 | NA | NA | CSARRETQYF | TGCAGTGCAAGACGAGAGACCCAGTACTTC
TRBJ1-1 | TRBV19 | NA | NA | CASSISGNTEAFF | TGTGCCAGTAGTATATCGGGGAACACTGAAGCTTTCTTT
TRBJ2-2 | TRBV6-4 | TRBD1 | NA | CASSDSTGQGAGELFF | TGTGCCAGCAGTGACTCGACGGGACAGGGGGCCGGGGAGCTGTTTTTT
TRBJ2-5 | TRBV7-6 | NA | NA | CASSLSYGGSETQYF | TGTGCCAGCAGCTTAAGTTACGGAGGATCGGAGACCCAGTACTTC
TRBJ1-2 | TRBV7-3 | TRBD1 | NA | CASSLTYSARGSGYTF | TGTGCCAGCAGCTTAACTTATTCTGCCAGGGGGTCCGGCTACACCTTC
TRBJ1-1 | TRBV11-3 | NA | NA | CASSLGQGNTEAFF | TGTGCCAGCAGCTTGGGGCAAGGGAACACTGAAGCTTTCTTT
TRBJ1-1 | TRBV10-2 | NA | once | CASNPGMNTEAFF | TGCGCCAGCAACCCAGGAATGAACACTGAAGCTTTCTTT
TRBJ1-2 | TRBV19 | NA | NA | CASSIGGHRDYGYTF | TGTGCCAGTAGTATAGGGGGGCACAGAGACTATGGCTACACCTTC
TRBJ1-2 | TRBV19 | TRBD1 | NA | CASSPTGMGVGYTF | TGTGCCAGTAGCCCGACAGGGATGGGGGTTGGCTACACCTTC
TRBJ2-7 | TRBV5-1 | NA | NA | CASRQATTYEQYF | TGCGCCAGTAGACAAGCGACTACCTACGAGCAGTACTTC
TRBJ2-1 | TRBV4-1 | TRBD2 | NA | CASSQGPAGGPGDDEQFF | TGCGCCAGCAGCCAAGGGCCAGCGGGAGGGCCAGGGGACGATGAGCAGTTCTTC
TRBJ2-7 | TRBV28 | TRBD1 | NA | CASSVDRGFYEQYF | TGTGCCAGCAGCGTTGACAGGGGGTTCTACGAGCAGTACTTC
TRBJ2-7 | TRBV3-1/TRBV3-2 | NA | NA | CASSRGDSKYF | TGTGCCAGCAGCCGAGGCGACAGTAAGTACTTC
TRBJ1-1 | TRBV6-2/TRBV6-3 | TRBD1 | NA | CASSPLDRVTTEAFF | TGTGCCAGCAGCCCCCTGGACAGGGTGACCACTGAAGCTTTCTTT
TRBJ1-4 | TRBV11-3 | TRBD1 | NA | CASSFQTGTNEKLFF | TGTGCCAGCAGCTTTCAGACAGGGACTAATGAAAAACTGTTTTTT
TRBJ2-7 | TRBV6-2/TRBV6-3 | TRBD2 | NA | CASSYSTLAGGRPSYEQYF | TGTGCCAGCAGTTACTCGACATTAGCGGGAGGGCGACCCTCCTACGAGCAGTACTTC
TRBJ1-5 | TRBV6-1 | NA | NA | CASSEALRGDQPQHF | TGTGCCAGCAGTGAAGCTCTACGGGGGGATCAGCCCCAGCATTTT
TRBJ2-7 | TRBV2 | NA | NA | CASRGRTGEQYF | TGTGCCAGCAGGGGCAGAACCGGCGAGCAGTACTTC
TRBJ1-6 | TRBV4-1 | NA | few | CASSQVRPGKNSPLHF | TGCGCCAGCAGCCAAGTCCGGCCGGGGAAAAATTCACCCCTCCACTTT